The TCR beta chain under discussion was sequenced for a study of cytotoxic CD8 clonotypes in ibrutinib-treated CLL. A note on this clone: The antigen is unknown.

General study points: Investigators sampled sustained-remission and progressing patients at differing times. Whereas clonality rose at ibrutinib response, it declined toward baseline at progression.

The assay was immunoSEQ multiplex PCR, and TCRdb's table has in-frame clones only and misses some. Of around 70,000 clones in the sample, 75% to 95% are singletons; the top ten hold approximately 3.1%. The sequence derives from a human donor with chronic lymphocytic leukemia. Sequencing was performed on PBMCs, taken after 12 months of ibrutinib treatment.

CDR3 sequence (DNA): TGTGCCAGCAGTTCCTCGGGACAGTCCCGCTACGAGCAGTACTTC. It codes for CASSSSGQSRYEQYF. This sequence joins TRBV28 and TRBJ2-7, with 7 nucleotides matching TRBD1. V lost 4 bases, J lost 3 bases, and 9 bases stayed unmatched. CDR3 length equals 15 residues. Germline CDR1 is MDHEN and CDR2 is SYDVKM.